Following are 27 T cell receptor beta chains from one sample sequenced in a study of blood T cells in healthy people across ages. With a J-beta primer mix and a sample-barcoded 5' primer, a second PCR ran about 7 to 12 cycles. Using its own MiXCR run on the 5' RACE reads, TCRdb lists one record per CDR3 protein. The sample lists 650,000 to 950,000 distinct CDR3 sequences, under 45% occurring once. The sample comprised blood. The receptor source for this set is a man between 60 and 75 years old in good health.

This clonotype was seen more than once but under ten times. This chain connects TRBV5-1 to TRBJ2-1; TRBD2 agrees at 12 bases. V lost 3 bases and J lost 7; bases outside the gene matches: 8. The CDR3 length is 16 residues. The germline V gene encodes CDR1 SGHRS and CDR2 YFSETQ. Here the CDR3 DNA reads TGCGCCAGCAGCTCCGCTAGCGGGGGGGCTCTTAATGAGCAGTTCTTC. Encoded protein: CASSSASGGALNEQFF.

V is TRBV12-3 or TRBV12-4 and J is TRBJ2-1, with 8 bases lining up with TRBD2. The J segment lost 7 bases and the V segment lost 6 bases, leaving 11 bases of the junction unmatched. This CDR3 is built from 15 residues. This CDR3 reads CASSLGRGAENEQFF. The CDR3 region has the DNA TGTGCCAGCAGCCTAGGGCGGGGGGCGGAAAATGAGCAGTTCTTC.

V is TRBV28 and J is TRBJ1-2, with D hard to call. Trimming stripped 3 bases from V and 5 bases from J, with 10 bases between. CDR3 length: 13 amino acids. From germline, CDR1 is MDHEN and CDR2 SYDVKM. The CDR3 loop reads CASSFRPEYGYTF. The DNA for the CDR3 is TGTGCCAGCAGTTTCAGACCCGAGTATGGCTACACCTTC.

The chain combines TRBV5-4 with TRBJ2-4, with TRBD2 matching over 10 bases. The J call is uncertain, as TRBJ2-5 better fits the DNA end. From germline, CDR1 is SGHNT and CDR2 YYREEE (reference sequence). This CDR3 is 18 amino acids long. CDR3 in DNA: TGTGCCAGCAGCCCCGCTCGAGCGGGGGGGCTAAACCAAGAGACCCAGTACTTC. Protein: CASSPARAGGLNQETQYF.

The genes are TRBV25-1 and TRBJ2-1, with TRBD1 as a possible D gene (6 bases). Near its end, the DNA agrees better with TRBJ2-7, so the J call may be wrong. The length of the CDR3 is 14 residues. Germline assignment: CDR1 MGHDK and CDR2 SYGVNS. The CDR3 loop is CASSNHQGYNEQYF. In DNA form, the CDR3 reads TGTGCCAGCAGTAACCATCAGGGGTACAATGAGCAGTACTTC.

The CDR3 reads CASSVSAVLWANVLTF. CDR3 bases: TGTGCCAGCAGCGTATCCGCGGTCCTTTGGGCCAACGTCCTGACTTTC. The chain carries TRBV9 and TRBJ2-6; no firm D call. The germline V gene encodes CDR1 SGDLS and CDR2 YYNGEE. V was pared by 1 base and J by 5 bases, with 13 bases between. The CDR3 runs 16 residues.

This clonotype has just a few counts. V usage is TRBV5-4 and J usage is TRBJ2-7; no definite D call. CDR3 size: 13 residues. Germline-derived CDR1 and CDR2 are SGHNT and YYREEE (reference sequence). Trimming removed 0 bases from V and 3 bases from J, with 7 bases in between. DNA for the CDR3: TGTGCCAGCAGCTTGGACACCATCTACGAGCAGTACTTC. As protein: CASSLDTIYEQYF.

In its sample, this clonotype was seen a few times. The V call is TRBV10-3, the J call TRBJ2-7, with D perhaps matching TRBD2 (5 bases). The CDR3 consists of 15 residues. Deletions cut 0 bases from V and 4 bases from J, with 13 bases between. CDR1 is ENHRY and CDR2 is SYGVKD in the germline V gene. The CDR3 region is CAISESRAPPYEQYF. The CDR3 DNA follows: TGTGCCATCAGTGAGTCGCGGGCACCACCATACGAGCAGTACTTC.

The chain couples TRBV6-2 or TRBV6-3 to TRBJ1-1; TRBD1 might be the D (5 bases). This CDR3 contains 16 residues. Trimming left V 8 bases short and J 5 bases short, with 24 bases between. Germline assignment: CDR1 MNHEY and CDR2 SVGEGT. The CDR3 is CASRPRDSHRGTEAFF. The CDR3 DNA reads TGTGCCAGCCGGCCCCGGGACTCCCATCGAGGGACTGAAGCTTTCTTT.

The V and J genes are TRBV4-3 and TRBJ2-2, with 7 positions matching TRBD2. This CDR3 comprises 15 residues. V lost 3 bases, J lost 0 bases, and 1 base stayed unmatched. Germline values: CDR1 LGHNA, CDR2 YSLEER. The CDR3 coding sequence is TGCGCCAGCAGCCAGGGGACTACGAACACCGGGGAGCTGTTTTTT. This codes for CASSQGTTNTGELFF.

The sample holds a few counts of this clonotype. The chain recombines TRBV29-1 with TRBJ2-3; 9 bases align to TRBD2. CDR1 and CDR2 from the germline V gene are SQVTM and ANQGSEA. Trimming removed 2 bases from V and 1 base from J; junction bases left unmatched: 1. This CDR3 has 14 residues. CDR3 sequence (DNA): TGCAGCGTTGAACTAGCGGGGCGCACAGATACGCAGTATTTT. Its protein product is CSVELAGRTDTQYF.

This clonotype was recorded many times. The gene calls are TRBV5-6 and TRBJ1-5, with a tentative D call TRBD1 (6 bases). The CDR3 extends over 16 amino acids. The germline V gene encodes CDR1 SGHDT and CDR2 YYEEEE. Trimming removed 4 bases at V and 4 bases at J, with 18 bases between. CDR3 nucleotides: TGTGCCAGCAGCCAGATAGCGACAGGCCTAAATCAGCCCCAGCATTTT. This sequence encodes CASSQIATGLNQPQHF. The variable domain in full, with the rest retrieved from reference TRBV5-6 and TRBJ1-5, is DAGVTQSPTHLIKTRGQQVTLRCSPKSGHDTVSWYQQALGQGPQFIFQYYEEEERQRGNFPDRFSGHQFPNYSSELNVNALLLGDSALYLCASSQIATGLNQPQHFGDGTRLSIL.

The chain has TRBV3-1 and TRBJ2-5; D gene ambiguous. Matching the DNA end better, TRBJ2-7 makes the J call doubtful. The germline CDR1 and CDR2 sequences are LGHDT and YNNKEL (reference sequence). This CDR3 spans 12 amino acids. CDR3 in amino acids: CASSQVGLEQYF. In DNA, the CDR3 is TGTGCCAGCAGCCAAGTAGGCCTCGAGCAGTACTTC.

As concerns this clonotype: This may arise from a read error, as a much more abundant clone is one base away. This chain connects TRBV18 to TRBJ2-7; D call uncertain. Per the germline V gene, CDR1 is KGHSH and CDR2 is LQKENI. This CDR3 spans 14 amino acids. The CDR3 region has the DNA TGTGCCAGCTCCCCCAGCCTATACGGAGAGACCCAGAACTTC. Its translation is CASSPSLYGETQNF.

The chain combines TRBV28 with TRBJ2-7; unclear D gene. This CDR3 spans 11 amino acids. The V end was cut by 5 bases, the J end by 7 bases, with 9 bases between. The V gene's germline CDR1 is MDHEN and CDR2 SYDVKM. The CDR3 DNA reads as TGTGCCAGCAGTGCCTGGGGAGAGCAGTACTTC. As protein: CASSAWGEQYF.

The chain couples TRBV13 to TRBJ2-5, with 10 bases identical to TRBD2. V shed 4 bases and J 11 bases; nucleotides not matched to a gene: 19. The CDR3 contains 17 residues. Per germline, CDR1 PRHDT and CDR2 FYEKMQ (reference sequence). The CDR3 nucleotides are TGTGCCAGCAGCTCCGGGAATGAGAAGCGGGGGGGCCATGAGCAGTACTTC. Its translation is CASSSGNEKRGGHEQYF.

This clonotype was seen a handful of times. The chain joins TRBV29-1 to TRBJ1-2; no definite D call. The germline V gene encodes CDR1 SQVTM and CDR2 ANQGSEA. The germline V and J ends were trimmed by 6 bases and 8 bases, with 19 bases remaining between them. The CDR3 loop spans 13 amino acids. The CDR3 sequence: CSVLLIGSMGYTF. As DNA, the CDR3 is TGCAGCGTCCTCCTTATCGGTTCGATGGGCTACACCTTC.

As concerns this clonotype: The junction differs from germline at one of its ends, possibly a read error. This chain uses TRBV5-4 with TRBJ2-7; no reliable D call. CDR3 length: 11 residues. Looked up from germline, CDR1 is SGHNT and CDR2 is YYREEE (reference sequence). The CDR3 nucleotides are TGTGCCAGCAGCGCCTCCCACGAGCAGTACTTC. Translating gives CASSASHEQYF.

V usage is TRBV6-2 or TRBV6-3 and J usage is TRBJ2-1; perhaps TRBD2 as D (5 bases). V was shortened by 6 bases and J by 5 bases, with 17 bases between the two germline ends. The CDR3 is 15 amino acids. Germline V CDR1 and CDR2: MNHEY, SVGEGT. CDR3 DNA: TGTGCCAGCAGCCTACATGCAAGCGGCAACAATGAGCAGTTCTTC. Its protein product is CASSLHASGNNEQFF.

This clonotype was seen a handful of times. The V gene is TRBV15, the J gene TRBJ2-7; D ambiguous. Trimming removed 0 bases from V and 4 bases from J, with 10 bases in between. CDR1 LNHNV and CDR2 YYDKDF come from the germline V gene (reference sequence). CDR3 length: 14 amino acids. CDR3 region: CATSRDLDRYEQYF. In DNA, the CDR3 is TGTGCCACCAGCAGAGATCTGGACCGATACGAGCAGTACTTC. The full variable domain, rest sourced from reference TRBV15 and TRBJ2-7, is DAMVIQNPRYQVTQFGKPVTLSCSQTLNHNVMYWYQQKSSQAPKLLFHYYDKDFNNEADTPDNFQSRRPNTSFCFLDIRSPGLGDTAMYLCATSRDLDRYEQYFGPGTRLTVT.

This chain uses TRBV30 with TRBJ1-4; D call uncertain. The CDR3 has 14 amino acids. V was clipped by 0 bases and J by 4 bases, with 9 bases between them. Germline-derived CDR1 and CDR2 are GTSNPN and SVGIG (reference sequence). CDR3 protein: CAWSVPENNEKLFF. The DNA for the CDR3 is TGTGCCTGGAGTGTACCAGAGAATAATGAAAAACTGTTTTTT.

This clonotype was counted once. The V and J genes are TRBV12-3 or TRBV12-4 and TRBJ1-1; D remains ambiguous. Between the trimmed V and J ends, which lost 6 bases and 3 bases, there was a span of 11 bases. The CDR3 is made up of 13 amino acids. This CDR3 reads CASSPAYYTEAFF. The CDR3 DNA follows: TGTGCCAGCAGCCCAGCTTACTACACTGAAGCTTTCTTT.

J is TRBJ2-5 and V is TRBV28; 9 nucleotides agree with TRBD1. J lost 11 bases, V lost 9 bases, and 13 bases had no gene match. This CDR3 comprises 13 residues. Germline V gives CDR1 MDHEN, CDR2 SYDVKM. The CDR3: CASGDRAGNEQYF. CDR3 in DNA: TGTGCCAGTGGGGACAGGGCCGGCAATGAGCAGTACTTC.

In the case of this clonotype: No conserved phenylalanine or tryptophan is present at the end of the CDR3, so a read error is the likely explanation. This chain joins TRBV20-1 and TRBJ1-2; D unclear. The CDR3 spans 11 residues. Between the trimmed V and J ends, which lost 1 base and 5 bases, there was a span of 5 bases. The germline CDR1 and CDR2 sequences are DFQATT and SNEGSKA (reference sequence). CDR3 residues: CSARGGYGYTL. The CDR3 DNA reads TGCAGTGCTAGAGGGGGATATGGCTACACCTTA.

J is TRBJ2-1 and V is TRBV7-9; perhaps TRBD1 as D (6 bases). V gave up 3 bases and J gave up 3 bases, with 12 bases separating them. The germline CDR1 and CDR2 sequences are SEHNR and FQNEAQ (reference sequence). This CDR3 has 15 amino acids. The CDR3 region has the DNA TGTGCCAGCAGCTTTACAGGGTCAATCTACAATGAGCAGTTCTTC. Translating it yields CASSFTGSIYNEQFF.

This clonotype is a singleton in its sample. V is TRBV7-9 and J is TRBJ2-1, with D perhaps matching TRBD2 (6 bases). The DNA end is a closer match to TRBJ2-7, so the J assignment may be wrong. This CDR3 comprises 15 residues. CDR1 is SEHNR, CDR2 FQNEAQ, per germline (reference sequence). The CDR3 loop is CASSPETSNYNEQYF. CDR3 DNA: TGTGCCAGCAGCCCCGAGACTAGTAACTACAATGAGCAGTACTTC.

This chain uses TRBV12-3 or TRBV12-4 with TRBJ2-3; D tentatively reads TRBD1 or TRBD2 (5 bases each). V lost 3 bases to trimming and J lost 8 bases, with 18 bases between them. The CDR3 loop spans 15 amino acids. CDR3 sequence reads: CASSFGLPGGGTQYF. CDR3 nucleotide sequence: TGTGCCAGCAGTTTTGGCCTACCCGGTGGGGGTACGCAGTATTTT.